These 16 T cell receptor beta chains share one sample of origin, sequenced in a study of shared T cell receptors in the human thymus. Method: immunoSEQ multiplex PCR; TCRdb's copy keeps in-frame clones and lacks some. The data hold hundreds of thousands of clones, with 88% observed a single time. The same sample was also studied in work on human thymus T cells.

Sequenced input: thymocytes. All receptors come from a boy in the first two years of life with a congenital heart defect.

On this clone itself: Other DNA sequences in the same sample also yield this CDR3. The chain recombines TRBV11-2 with TRBJ2-1; 8 bases agree with TRBD2. The CDR3 runs 14 residues. Trimming removed 3 bases from V and 4 bases from J; junction bases left unmatched: 2. Germline CDR1 SGHAT, CDR2 FQNNGV. The CDR3 is CASSFASGYNEQFF. The CDR3 coding sequence is TGTGCCAGCAGCTTCGCTAGCGGGTACAATGAGCAGTTCTTC.

V and J are TRBV6-6 and TRBJ1-5; D gene uncertain. Germline-derived CDR1 and CDR2 are MNHNY and SVGAGI (reference sequence). Deletions cut 2 bases from V and 2 bases from J, with 13 bases between. The CDR3 has 16 residues. Here the CDR3 reads CASSYRVLSGNQPQHF. In DNA, the CDR3 is TGTGCCAGCAGTTACCGGGTTCTCAGCGGCAATCAGCCCCAGCATTTT.

The J gene is TRBJ2-3, the V gene TRBV27, with TRBD2 identical over 10 bases. The CDR3 consists of 14 residues. CDR1 and CDR2 from the germline V gene are MNHEY and SMNVEV (reference sequence). Germline trimming cut 10 bases from V and 5 bases from J; bases unmatched to any gene: 9. CDR3 amino acids: CATESGRAGDTQYF. For the CDR3, the DNA is TGTGCCACCGAAAGCGGGAGGGCGGGAGATACGCAGTATTTT.

The V and J genes are TRBV5-1 and TRBJ2-7; 7 bases are shared with TRBD1. The J segment lost 2 bases and the V segment lost 1 base, leaving 3 bases of the junction unmatched. Germline CDR1 and CDR2: SGHRS and YFSETQ. The CDR3 consists of 14 residues. This CDR3 reads CASSLRQGAYEQYF. The CDR3, as DNA: TGCGCCAGCAGCTTGAGGCAGGGGGCCTACGAGCAGTACTTC. The full variable domain, with the rest looked up from reference TRBV5-1 and TRBJ2-7, is KAGVTQTPRYLIKTRGQQVTLSCSPISGHRSVSWYQQTPGQGLQFLFEYFSETQRNKGNFPGRFSGRQFSNSRSEMNVSTLELGDSALYLCASSLRQGAYEQYFGPGTRLTVT.

The rearrangement links TRBV27 to TRBJ1-1; D not resolved. There are 13 residues in the CDR3. V lost 6 bases and J 1 base, leaving 9 bases between the germline ends. CDR1 is MNHEY, CDR2 SMNVEV, per germline (reference sequence). CDR3 loop: CASRKTRNTEAFF. The CDR3 DNA follows: TGTGCCAGCAGGAAGACAAGGAACACTGAAGCTTTCTTT.

CDR3 bases: TGTGCCAGCAGCTTTAGTACCCCCTCGCGGCTGCCGACCTACGAGCAGTACTTC. It yields the protein CASSFSTPSRLPTYEQYF. The rearrangement joins TRBV5-4 to TRBJ2-7; no clear D gene. V was shortened by 2 bases and J by 2 bases, with 23 bases between the two germline ends. This CDR3 region has 18 residues. CDR1 is SGHNT, CDR2 YYREEE, per germline (reference sequence).

This rearrangement joins TRBV6-4 to TRBJ2-4; D might be TRBD2 (6 bases). Germline-derived CDR1 and CDR2 are MRHNA and SNTAGT. The CDR3 runs 16 residues. V lost 8 bases and J lost 1, with 18 bases in between. The CDR3 coding sequence is TGTGCCAGCCCTTGGGCGGGGTGGTCCGCCAAAAACATTCAGTACTTC. This gives the protein CASPWAGWSAKNIQYF.

V gene TRBV11-2 combines with J gene TRBJ2-7, with D possibly matching TRBD1 (5 bases). The germline gives CDR1 SGHAT, CDR2 FQNNGV. The CDR3 spans 13 residues. V lost 4 bases, J lost 6 bases, and 13 bases lay in between. CDR3 loop: CASSSSLGREQYF. The CDR3 DNA follows: TGTGCCAGCAGCTCCTCCTTGGGGCGCGAGCAGTACTTC.

This sequence joins TRBV30 and TRBJ2-3, with TRBD2 matching 7 bases. J gave up 7 bases and V 1 base, and 11 bases lay outside the gene matches. CDR3 length: 15 amino acids. The V gene's germline CDR1 is GTSNPN and CDR2 SVGIG (reference sequence). CDR3 residues: CAWSALAAPPNTQYF. The CDR3 DNA sequence: TGTGCCTGGAGTGCGCTAGCGGCCCCTCCGAATACGCAGTATTTT. Using reference TRBV30 and TRBJ2-3 for the parts outside the CDR3, the full variable domain is SQTIHQWPATLVQPVGSPLSLECTVEGTSNPNLYWYRQAAGRGLQLLFYSVGIGQISSEVPQNLSASRPQDRQFILSSKKLLLSDSGFYLCAWSALAAPPNTQYFGPGTRLTVL.

The genes are TRBV7-2 and TRBJ2-3, with 14 bases matching TRBD2. Germline assignment: CDR1 SGHTA and CDR2 FQGNSA. The CDR3 contains 17 residues. Losses at the gene ends were 10 bases for V and 2 bases for J; bases not matched to a gene: 11. The CDR3 loop is CATLRTSGRISTDTQYF. The CDR3 DNA reads as TGTGCCACCCTCCGGACTAGCGGGAGGATCTCCACAGATACGCAGTATTTT.

This clone has a handful of counts. The chain recombines TRBV13 with TRBJ2-7; 10 bases fit TRBD2. Per the germline V gene, CDR1 is PRHDT and CDR2 is FYEKMQ (reference sequence). V shed 5 bases, J shed 5 bases, and the junction held 9 bases outside the gene matches. The CDR3 contains 15 residues. The CDR3 spells CASSTQLAGSHEQYF. The CDR3, as DNA: TGTGCCAGCAGCACTCAACTAGCGGGATCCCACGAGCAGTACTTC.

CDR3 coding DNA: TGTGCCAGAAGCCCGGGGACAGGGCATCACTACAATGAGCAGTTCTTC. Translating it yields CARSPGTGHHYNEQFF. The rearrangement uses TRBV5-3 and TRBJ2-1; 9 bases match TRBD1. TRBV5-3 qualifies as an ORF whose function is uncertain. V dropped 4 bases and J dropped 3; count of bases not matched to a gene: 8. CDR3 length: 16 amino acids.

The DNA of the CDR3 is TGTGCCAGCAGTGATCCGGGACAGCCAGTCACCAATCAGCCCCAGCATTTT. This codes for CASSDPGQPVTNQPQHF. The V call is TRBV6-1, the J call TRBJ1-5, with 7 bases matching TRBD1. The germline V gene encodes CDR1 MNHNS and CDR2 SASEGT. With 3 bases clipped from V and 3 bases from J, the junction kept 11 bases outside the gene matches. The length of the CDR3 is 17 residues.

J is TRBJ2-7 and V is TRBV13; no clear D gene. Germline CDR1 PRHDT, CDR2 FYEKMQ (reference sequence). This CDR3 contains 15 residues. Deletions cut 5 bases from V and 6 bases from J, with 20 bases between. The CDR3 reads CASSGGDSPPLEQYF. The CDR3 coding sequence is TGTGCCAGCAGCGGCGGAGACTCCCCACCTCTCGAGCAGTACTTC.

The CDR3 sequence is CASSSLSPEDAYGYTF. The DNA for the CDR3 is TGTGCCAGCAGTTCTCTGAGCCCGGAGGATGCCTATGGCTACACCTTC. This chain links TRBV27 with TRBJ1-2; D gene uncertain. V dropped 4 bases and J dropped 4 bases, with 19 bases sitting between them. There are 16 residues in the CDR3. Germline loops: CDR1 MNHEY, CDR2 SMNVEV (reference sequence).

J is TRBJ2-7 and V is TRBV7-9; 8 nucleotides agree with TRBD2. This CDR3 has 17 amino acids. The junction had 15 bases not matched to a gene; V was cut back by 5 bases and J by 3 bases. Germline-derived CDR1 and CDR2 are SEHNR and FQNEAQ (reference sequence). CDR3 sequence (DNA): TGTGCCAGCAGCCCCGCAAGGGTGGGGACTAGGCGCTACGAGCAGTACTTC. Residues: CASSPARVGTRRYEQYF.